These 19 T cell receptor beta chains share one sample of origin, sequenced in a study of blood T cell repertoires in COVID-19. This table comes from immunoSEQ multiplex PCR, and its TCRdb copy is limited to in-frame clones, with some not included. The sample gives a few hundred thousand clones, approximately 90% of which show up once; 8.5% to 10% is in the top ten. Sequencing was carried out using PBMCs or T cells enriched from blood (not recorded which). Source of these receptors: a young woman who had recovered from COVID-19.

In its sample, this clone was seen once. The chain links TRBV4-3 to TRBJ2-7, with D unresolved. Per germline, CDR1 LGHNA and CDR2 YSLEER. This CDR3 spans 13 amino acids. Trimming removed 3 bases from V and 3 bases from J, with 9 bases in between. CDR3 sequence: CASSQETYYEQYF. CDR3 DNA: TGCGCCAGCAGCCAGGAGACCTACTACGAGCAGTACTTC.

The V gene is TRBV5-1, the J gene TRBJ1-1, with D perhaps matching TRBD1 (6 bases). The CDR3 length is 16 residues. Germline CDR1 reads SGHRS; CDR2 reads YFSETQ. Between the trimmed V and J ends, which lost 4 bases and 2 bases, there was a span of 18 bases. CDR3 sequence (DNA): TGCGCCAGCAGCGTAGGCCGGGACATCAGTAACACTGAAGCTTTCTTT. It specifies CASSVGRDISNTEAFF.

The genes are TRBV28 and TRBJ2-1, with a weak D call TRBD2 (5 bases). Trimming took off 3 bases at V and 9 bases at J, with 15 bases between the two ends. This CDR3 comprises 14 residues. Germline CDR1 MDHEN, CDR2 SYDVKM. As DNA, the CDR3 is TGTGCCAGCAGTTTTTCCCCTCAAAGCGGTGAGCAGTTCTTC. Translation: CASSFSPQSGEQFF.

CDR3 sequence reads: CASSDATPNTEAFF. Written as DNA, the CDR3 is TGTGCCAGCAGTGATGCCACACCGAACACTGAAGCTTTCTTT. V usage is TRBV6-1 and J usage is TRBJ1-1; no definite D call. The CDR3 totals 14 residues. Per germline, CDR1 MNHNS and CDR2 SASEGT. Trimming cost V 3 bases and J 1 base, with 9 bases left between them.

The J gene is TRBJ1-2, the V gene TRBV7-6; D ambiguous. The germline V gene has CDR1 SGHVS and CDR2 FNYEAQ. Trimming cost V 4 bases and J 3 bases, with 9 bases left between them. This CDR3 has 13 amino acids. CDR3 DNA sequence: TGTGCCAGCAGCTCCCTTTTCGACTATGGCTACACCTTC. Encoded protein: CASSSLFDYGYTF.

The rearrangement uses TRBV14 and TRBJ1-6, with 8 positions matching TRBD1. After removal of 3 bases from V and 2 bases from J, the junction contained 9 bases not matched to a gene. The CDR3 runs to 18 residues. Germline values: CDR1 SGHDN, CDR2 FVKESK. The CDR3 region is CASSHRGTGKTYNSPLHF. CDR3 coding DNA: TGTGCCAGCAGCCATCGAGGGACAGGCAAAACCTATAATTCACCCCTCCACTTT.

CDR3 residues: CASSDVQGAQNTEAFF. The DNA of the CDR3 is TGTGCCAGCAGTGATGTCCAGGGTGCCCAGAACACTGAAGCTTTCTTT. The V call is TRBV6-1, the J call TRBJ1-1; D perhaps matches TRBD1 (5 bases). This CDR3 is built from 16 residues. Trimming took 3 bases from V and 1 from J, leaving 15 bases between them. Germline V gives CDR1 MNHNS, CDR2 SASEGT.

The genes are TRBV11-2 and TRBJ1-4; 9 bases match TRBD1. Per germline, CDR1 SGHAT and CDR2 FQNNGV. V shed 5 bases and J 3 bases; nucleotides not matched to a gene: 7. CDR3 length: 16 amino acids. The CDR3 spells CASSPQGAWANEKLFF. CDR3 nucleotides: TGTGCCAGCAGCCCACAGGGGGCATGGGCTAATGAAAAACTGTTTTTT.

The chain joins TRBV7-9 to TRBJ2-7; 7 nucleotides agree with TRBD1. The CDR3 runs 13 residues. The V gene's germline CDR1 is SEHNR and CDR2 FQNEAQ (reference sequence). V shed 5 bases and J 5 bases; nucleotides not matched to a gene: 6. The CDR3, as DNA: TGTGCCAGCAGCCTAGGGGGCGTCCACGAGCAGTACTTC. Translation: CASSLGGVHEQYF.

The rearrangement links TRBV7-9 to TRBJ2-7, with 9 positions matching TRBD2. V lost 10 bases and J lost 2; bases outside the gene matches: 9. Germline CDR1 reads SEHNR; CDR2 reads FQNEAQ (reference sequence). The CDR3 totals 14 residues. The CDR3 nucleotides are TGTGCCACCAGACCGCTAGCGGGGACCTACGAGCAGTACTTC. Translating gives CATRPLAGTYEQYF.

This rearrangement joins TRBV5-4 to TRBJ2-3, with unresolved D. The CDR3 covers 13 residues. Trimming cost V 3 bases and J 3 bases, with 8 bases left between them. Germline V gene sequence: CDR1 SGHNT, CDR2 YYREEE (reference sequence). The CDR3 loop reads CASSSAGTDTQYF. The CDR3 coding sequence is TGTGCCAGCAGCTCGGCAGGAACAGATACGCAGTATTTT.

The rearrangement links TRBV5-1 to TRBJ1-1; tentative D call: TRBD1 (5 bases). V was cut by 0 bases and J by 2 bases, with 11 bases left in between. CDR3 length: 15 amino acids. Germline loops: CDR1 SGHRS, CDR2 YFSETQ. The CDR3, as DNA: TGCGCCAGCAGCTTGGTGGGGGGAGCAAACACTGAAGCTTTCTTT. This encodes CASSLVGGANTEAFF.

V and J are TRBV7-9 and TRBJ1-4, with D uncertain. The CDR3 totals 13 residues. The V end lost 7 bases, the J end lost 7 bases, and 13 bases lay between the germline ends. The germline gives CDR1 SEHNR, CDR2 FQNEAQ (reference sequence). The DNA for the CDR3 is TGTGCCAGCACCCTGAGTCACGCTGAAAAACTGTTTTTT. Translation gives CASTLSHAEKLFF.

The CDR3 here is CASSLRPGSYTEAFF. The CDR3 nucleotides read TGTGCCAGCAGCCTCCGTCCAGGGTCTTACACTGAAGCTTTCTTT. J is TRBJ1-1 and V is TRBV3-1 (or the pseudogene TRBV3-2), with D maybe TRBD1 (5 bases). CDR1 and CDR2 (germline): LGHDT, YNNKEL (reference sequence). Trimming pared 4 bases from V and 3 bases from J, leaving 15 bases between. There are 15 residues in the CDR3.

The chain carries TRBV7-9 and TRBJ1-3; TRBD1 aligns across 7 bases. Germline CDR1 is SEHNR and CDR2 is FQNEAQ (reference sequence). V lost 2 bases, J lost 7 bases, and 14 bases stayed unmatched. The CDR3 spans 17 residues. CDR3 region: CASSLREEGANGNTIYF. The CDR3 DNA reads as TGTGCCAGCAGCTTAAGAGAGGAGGGGGCTAACGGGAACACCATATATTTT.

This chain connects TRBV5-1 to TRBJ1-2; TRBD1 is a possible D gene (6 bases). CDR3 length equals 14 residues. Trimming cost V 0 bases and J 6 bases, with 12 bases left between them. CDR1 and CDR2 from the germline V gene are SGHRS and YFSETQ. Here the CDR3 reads CASSLGQGSHGYTF. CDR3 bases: TGCGCCAGCAGCTTGGGTCAGGGGAGCCATGGCTACACCTTC.

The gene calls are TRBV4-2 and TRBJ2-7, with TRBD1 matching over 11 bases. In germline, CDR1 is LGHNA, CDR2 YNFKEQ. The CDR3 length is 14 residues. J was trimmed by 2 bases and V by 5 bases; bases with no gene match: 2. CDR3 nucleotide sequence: TGTGCCAGCAGCGGGGGACAGGGGGCCTACGAGCAGTACTTC. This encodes CASSGGQGAYEQYF.

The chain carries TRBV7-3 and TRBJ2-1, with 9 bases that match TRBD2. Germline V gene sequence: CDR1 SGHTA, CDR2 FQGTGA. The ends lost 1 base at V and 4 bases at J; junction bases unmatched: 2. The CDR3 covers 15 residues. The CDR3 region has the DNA TGTGCCAGCAGCTTAAGCAGCGGGGGGTACAATGAGCAGTTCTTC. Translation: CASSLSSGGYNEQFF.

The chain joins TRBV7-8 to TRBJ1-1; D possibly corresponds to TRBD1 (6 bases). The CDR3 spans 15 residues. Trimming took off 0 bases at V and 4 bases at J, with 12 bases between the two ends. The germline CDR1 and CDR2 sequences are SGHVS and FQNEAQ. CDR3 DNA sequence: TGTGCCAGCAGCTTAGCTGGGCAGGGGTCCACTGAAGCTTTCTTT. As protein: CASSLAGQGSTEAFF.